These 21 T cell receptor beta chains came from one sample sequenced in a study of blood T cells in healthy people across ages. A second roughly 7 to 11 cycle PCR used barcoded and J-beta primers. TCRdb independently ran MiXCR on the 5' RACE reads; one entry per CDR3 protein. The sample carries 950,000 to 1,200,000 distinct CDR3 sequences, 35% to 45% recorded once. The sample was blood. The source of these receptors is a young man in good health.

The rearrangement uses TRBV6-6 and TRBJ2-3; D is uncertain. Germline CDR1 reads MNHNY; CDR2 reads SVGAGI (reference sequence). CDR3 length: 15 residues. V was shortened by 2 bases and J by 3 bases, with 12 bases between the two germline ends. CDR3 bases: TGTGCCAGCAGTTACAGAAAGGGAAGGACAGATACGCAGTATTTT. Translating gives CASSYRKGRTDTQYF.

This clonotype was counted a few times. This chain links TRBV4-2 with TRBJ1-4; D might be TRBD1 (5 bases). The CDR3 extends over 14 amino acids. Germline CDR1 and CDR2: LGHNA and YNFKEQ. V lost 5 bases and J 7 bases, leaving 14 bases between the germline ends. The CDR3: CASSAREMGEKLFF. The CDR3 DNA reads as TGTGCCAGCAGCGCCAGGGAAATGGGTGAAAAACTGTTTTTT.

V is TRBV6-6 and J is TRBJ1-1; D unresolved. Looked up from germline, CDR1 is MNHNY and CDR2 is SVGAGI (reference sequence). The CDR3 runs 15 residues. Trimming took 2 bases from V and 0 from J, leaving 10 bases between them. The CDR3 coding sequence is TGTGCCAGCAGTTACCGACGGGCTTTGAACACTGAAGCTTTCTTT. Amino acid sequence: CASSYRRALNTEAFF.

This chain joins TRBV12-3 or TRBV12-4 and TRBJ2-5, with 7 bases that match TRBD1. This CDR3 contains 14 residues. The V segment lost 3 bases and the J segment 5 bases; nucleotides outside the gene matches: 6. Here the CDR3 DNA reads TGTGCCAGCAGTTTTCGACAGGGTAGGGAGACCCAGTACTTC. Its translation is CASSFRQGRETQYF.

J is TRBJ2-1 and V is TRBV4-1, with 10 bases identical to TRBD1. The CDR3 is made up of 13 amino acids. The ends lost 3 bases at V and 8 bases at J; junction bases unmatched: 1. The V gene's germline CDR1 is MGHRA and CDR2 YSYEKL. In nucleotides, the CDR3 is TGCGCCAGCAGCCATGGACAGGGGGATGAGCAGTTCTTC. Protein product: CASSHGQGDEQFF.

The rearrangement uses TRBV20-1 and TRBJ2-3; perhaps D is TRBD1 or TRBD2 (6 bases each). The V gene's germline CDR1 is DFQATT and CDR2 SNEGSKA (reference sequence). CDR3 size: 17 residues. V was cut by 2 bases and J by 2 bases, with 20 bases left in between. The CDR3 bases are TGCAGTGCTAGATTTAGGGGGGCCCGCTTGTTCACAGATACGCAGTATTTT. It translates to CSARFRGARLFTDTQYF.

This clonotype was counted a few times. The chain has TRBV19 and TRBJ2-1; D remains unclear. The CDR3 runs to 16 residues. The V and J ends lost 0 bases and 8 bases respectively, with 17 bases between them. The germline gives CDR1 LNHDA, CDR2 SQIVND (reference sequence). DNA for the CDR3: TGTGCCAGTAGTATAGAGGCGGCGCCCTTTCAAGATGAGCAGTTCTTC. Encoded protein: CASSIEAAPFQDEQFF.

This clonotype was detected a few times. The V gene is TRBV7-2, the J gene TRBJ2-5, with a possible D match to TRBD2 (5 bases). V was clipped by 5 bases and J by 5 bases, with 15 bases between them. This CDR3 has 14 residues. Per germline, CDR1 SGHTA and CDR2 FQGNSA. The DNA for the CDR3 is TGTGCCAGCAGCCCTGGACTCGTCTGGGAGACCCAGTACTTC. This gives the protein CASSPGLVWETQYF.

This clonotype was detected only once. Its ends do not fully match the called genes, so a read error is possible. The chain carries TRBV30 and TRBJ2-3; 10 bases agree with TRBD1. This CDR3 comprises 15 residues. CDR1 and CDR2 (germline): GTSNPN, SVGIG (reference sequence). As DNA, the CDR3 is TGTGCCTGGGGTGTACGGACAGGGGGGTCAGATACGCAGTATTTT. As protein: CAWGVRTGGSDTQYF.

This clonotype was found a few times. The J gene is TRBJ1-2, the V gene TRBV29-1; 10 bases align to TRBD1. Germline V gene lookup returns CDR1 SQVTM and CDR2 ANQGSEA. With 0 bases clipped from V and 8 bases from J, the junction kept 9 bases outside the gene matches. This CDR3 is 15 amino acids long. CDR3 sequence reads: CSVEELRGTGEGYTF. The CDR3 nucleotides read TGCAGCGTTGAAGAGCTTCGTGGGACAGGGGAAGGCTACACCTTC.

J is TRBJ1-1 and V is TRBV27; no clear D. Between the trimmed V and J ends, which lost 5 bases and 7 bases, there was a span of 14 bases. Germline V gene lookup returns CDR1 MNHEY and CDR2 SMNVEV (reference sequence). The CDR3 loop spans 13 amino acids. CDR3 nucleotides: TGTGCCAGCAGTGTTGGGGTATTGAGTGAAGCTTTCTTT. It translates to CASSVGVLSEAFF.

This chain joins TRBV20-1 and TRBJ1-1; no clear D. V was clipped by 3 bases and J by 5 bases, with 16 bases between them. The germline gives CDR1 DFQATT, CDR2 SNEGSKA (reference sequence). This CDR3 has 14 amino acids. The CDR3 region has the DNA TGCAGTGCTAGTTTTCGGGTTGATGGTACTGAAGCTTTCTTT. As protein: CSASFRVDGTEAFF.

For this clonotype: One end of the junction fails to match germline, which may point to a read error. CDR3 amino acids: CASSSGGAIYKEQFF. The CDR3 region has the DNA TGTGCCAGCAGTTCCGGGGGGGCTATCTACAAGGAGCAGTTCTTC. The chain is built from TRBV7-9 and TRBJ2-1; TRBD2 matches 8 bases. This CDR3 comprises 15 residues. Per the germline V gene, CDR1 is SEHNR and CDR2 is FQNEAQ (reference sequence). Full variable domain (rest looked up from reference TRBV7-9 and TRBJ2-1): DTGVSQNPRHKITKRGQNVTFRCDPISEHNRLYWYRQTLGQGPEFLTYFQNEAQLEKSRLLSDRFSAERPKGSFSTLEIQRTEQGDSAMYLCASSSGGAIYKEQFFGPGTRLTVL.

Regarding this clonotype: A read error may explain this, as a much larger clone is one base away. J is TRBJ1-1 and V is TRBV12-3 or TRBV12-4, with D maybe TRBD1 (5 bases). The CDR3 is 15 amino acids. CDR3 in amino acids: CVSVPTQVGGTEAFF. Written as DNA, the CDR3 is TGTGTCAGCGTACCGACACAAGTTGGGGGAACTGAAGCTTTCTTT.

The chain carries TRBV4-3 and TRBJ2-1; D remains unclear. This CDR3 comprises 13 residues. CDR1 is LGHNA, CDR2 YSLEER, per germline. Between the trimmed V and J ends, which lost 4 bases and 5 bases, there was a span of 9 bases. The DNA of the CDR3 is TGCGCCAGCAGCCTGCGCTGGGACAATGAGCAGTTCTTC. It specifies CASSLRWDNEQFF.

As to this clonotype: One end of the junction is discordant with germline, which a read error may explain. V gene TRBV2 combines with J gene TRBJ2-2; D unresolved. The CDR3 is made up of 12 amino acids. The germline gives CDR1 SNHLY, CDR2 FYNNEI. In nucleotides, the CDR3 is TGTGCCAGCAGCACTTACACCGAGGAGCTGTTTTTT. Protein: CASSTYTEELFF.

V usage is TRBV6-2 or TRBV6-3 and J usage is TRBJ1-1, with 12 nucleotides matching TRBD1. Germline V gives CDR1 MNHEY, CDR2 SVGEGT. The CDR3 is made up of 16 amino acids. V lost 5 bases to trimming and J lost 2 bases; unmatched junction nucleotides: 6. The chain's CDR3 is CASSPRDRGRNTEAFF. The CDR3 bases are TGTGCCAGCAGTCCCCGGGACAGGGGGCGCAACACTGAAGCTTTCTTT.

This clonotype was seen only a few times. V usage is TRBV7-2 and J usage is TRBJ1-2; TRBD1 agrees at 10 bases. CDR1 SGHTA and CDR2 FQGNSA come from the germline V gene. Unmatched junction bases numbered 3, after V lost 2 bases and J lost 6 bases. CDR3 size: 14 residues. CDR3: CASSLLTGGNGYTF. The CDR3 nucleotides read TGTGCCAGCAGCTTACTGACAGGGGGCAATGGCTACACCTTC.

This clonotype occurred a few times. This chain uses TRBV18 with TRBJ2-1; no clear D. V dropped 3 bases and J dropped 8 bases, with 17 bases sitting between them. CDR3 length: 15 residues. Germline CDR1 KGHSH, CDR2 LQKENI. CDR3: CASSPGEKGFDEQFF. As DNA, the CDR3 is TGTGCCAGCTCACCCGGCGAGAAGGGATTTGATGAGCAGTTCTTC.

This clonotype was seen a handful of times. CDR3 DNA sequence: TGCAGTGCTGGGACTAGCGGGAACCAAGAGACCCAGTACTTC. This codes for CSAGTSGNQETQYF. The V gene is TRBV20-1, the J gene TRBJ2-5; 13 positions match TRBD2. This CDR3 has 14 residues. Germline CDR1 DFQATT, CDR2 SNEGSKA (reference sequence). Trimming at V came to 5 bases and at J to 0 bases, leaving 0 bases not matched to a gene.

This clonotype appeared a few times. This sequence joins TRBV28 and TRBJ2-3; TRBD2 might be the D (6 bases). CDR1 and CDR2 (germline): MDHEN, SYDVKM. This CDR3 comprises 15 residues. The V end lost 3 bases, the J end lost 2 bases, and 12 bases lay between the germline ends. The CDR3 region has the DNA TGTGCCAGCAGTTTGGGACTGGGATACACAGATACGCAGTATTTT. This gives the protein CASSLGLGYTDTQYF.